These 20 T cell receptor beta chains share one sample of origin, sequenced in a study of spatial heterogeneity in lung cancer. Time point specified: sample taken at primary tumor resection. Unsorted whole RNA of tumor, nontumor lung or frozen PBMC was sequenced. TCRdb recomputed calls from the 5' RACE reads with MiXCR, one row per CDR3 protein. The sample shows 30,000 to 40,000 distinct CDR3 sequences, less than 5.5% of them seen only once. Sample: PBMCs, taken at surgery. The source is a female donor with early-stage non-small cell lung cancer.

The chain has TRBV7-6 and TRBJ2-1, with TRBD2 matching 7 bases. J lost 2 bases, V lost 5 bases, and 9 bases had no gene match. This CDR3 comprises 16 residues. Germline lookup yields CDR1 SGHVS and CDR2 FNYEAQ. CDR3: CASSPLAGRAYNEQFF. The CDR3 coding sequence is TGTGCCAGCAGCCCATTAGCGGGTCGGGCCTACAATGAGCAGTTCTTC.

This clonotype appeared a few times. The chain combines TRBV7-2 with TRBJ2-2; D could derive from TRBD1 or TRBD2 (5 bases each). Germline loops: CDR1 SGHTA, CDR2 FQGNSA. The length of the CDR3 is 14 residues. The V end lost 5 bases, the J end lost 6 bases, and 13 bases lay between the germline ends. CDR3 bases: TGTGCCAGCAGCCCGGGGCAGTATCCCGGGGAGCTGTTTTTT. It codes for CASSPGQYPGELFF.

This clonotype was seen a handful of times. V and J are TRBV18 and TRBJ2-3, with a tentative D call TRBD2 (5 bases). The germline gives CDR1 KGHSH, CDR2 LQKENI. The CDR3 contains 14 residues. The V end lost 5 bases, the J end lost 5 bases, and 14 bases lay between the germline ends. The CDR3 reads CASSEAAGGDTQYF. DNA of the CDR3: TGTGCCAGCTCAGAGGCGGCAGGAGGAGATACGCAGTATTTT.

This clonotype has a count of ten or more. The chain employs TRBV11-2 and TRBJ2-3, with D perhaps given as TRBD1 or TRBD2 (6 bases each). V lost 6 bases to trimming and J lost 3 bases, with 22 bases between them. Germline loops: CDR1 SGHAT, CDR2 FQNNGV. This CDR3 contains 17 residues. For the CDR3, the DNA is TGTGCCAGCAGGTCGATAGGGGGGCGAACAATGACAGATACGCAGTATTTT. Residues: CASRSIGGRTMTDTQYF.

This clonotype was observed at least ten times. The chain recombines TRBV28 with TRBJ2-1, with D perhaps matching TRBD1 or TRBD2 (5 bases each). The length of the CDR3 is 14 residues. The germline CDR1 and CDR2 sequences are MDHEN and SYDVKM. Trimming pared 9 bases from V and 4 bases from J, leaving 16 bases between. CDR3 region: CASTPGGAYNEQFF. CDR3 bases: TGTGCCAGTACCCCTGGGGGAGCATACAATGAGCAGTTCTTC.

The chain recombines TRBV6-5 with TRBJ2-7; tentative D call: TRBD1 (6 bases). Germline V gene lookup returns CDR1 MNHEY and CDR2 SVGAGI. This CDR3 has 14 residues. V lost 3 bases, J lost 7 bases, and 16 bases lay in between. The CDR3 DNA sequence: TGTGCCAGCAGTTATCAGGGGCCCCATAGGGAGCAGTACTTC. It specifies CASSYQGPHREQYF.

This clonotype has a count of ten or more. This chain connects TRBV11-2 to TRBJ2-7, with TRBD1 matching over 9 bases. The germline V gene encodes CDR1 SGHAT and CDR2 FQNNGV. This CDR3 is built from 15 residues. V shed 5 bases and J 5 bases; nucleotides not matched to a gene: 10. The CDR3 is CASSLRWTGENEQYF. CDR3 coding DNA: TGTGCCAGCAGCCTAAGATGGACAGGGGAGAACGAGCAGTACTTC.

This clonotype was detected many times. This rearrangement joins TRBV7-3 to TRBJ2-2, with D perhaps being TRBD1 or TRBD2 (5 bases each). The V gene lost 6 bases and the J gene lost 1 base, with 21 bases spanning the gap. This CDR3 spans 18 amino acids. Germline lookup yields CDR1 SGHTA and CDR2 FQGTGA. For the CDR3, the DNA is TGTGCCAGCAGTGCTAACCTCGCCGGGGCGATGAACACCGGGGAGCTGTTTTTT. Translation: CASSANLAGAMNTGELFF.

The V gene is TRBV11-2, the J gene TRBJ2-3; 10 positions match TRBD1. The germline V gene encodes CDR1 SGHAT and CDR2 FQNNGV. Losses at the gene ends were 5 bases for V and 5 bases for J; bases not matched to a gene: 7. The CDR3 is 15 residues long. The CDR3: CASSADRGREDTQYF. The CDR3 nucleotides are TGTGCCAGCAGCGCAGACAGGGGGCGGGAAGATACGCAGTATTTT.

The chain carries TRBV4-3 and TRBJ2-1; 13 bases agree with TRBD2. This CDR3 has 17 amino acids. From germline, CDR1 is LGHNA and CDR2 YSLEER. Unmatched junction bases numbered 12, after V lost 5 bases and J lost 8 bases. The CDR3 coding sequence is TGCGCCAGCAGCTACAGACTAGCGGGGGGCTCGGGCTATGAGCAGTTCTTC. Amino acid sequence: CASSYRLAGGSGYEQFF.

In this sample, this clonotype turned up many times. The chain combines TRBV28 with TRBJ2-1; the D gene is possibly TRBD2 (5 bases). V was cut by 1 base and J by 0 bases, with 10 bases left in between. CDR3 length: 16 residues. Germline CDR1 and CDR2: MDHEN and SYDVKM. As DNA, the CDR3 is TGTGCCAGCAGTTTATATAGAGGGCACTCCTACAATGAGCAGTTCTTC. Translating gives CASSLYRGHSYNEQFF.

V usage is TRBV25-1 and J usage is TRBJ2-7; 8 bases match TRBD1. Germline CDR1 is MGHDK and CDR2 is SYGVNS. The CDR3 consists of 15 residues. V lost 2 bases, J lost 0 bases, and 3 bases stayed unmatched. The CDR3 loop reads CASSERDRSSYEQYF. The CDR3 nucleotides are TGTGCCAGCAGTGAAAGGGACAGGAGCTCCTACGAGCAGTACTTC.

Ten or more counts support this clonotype. This rearrangement joins TRBV30 to TRBJ1-3; D gene unclear. This CDR3 contains 14 residues. CDR1 and CDR2 (germline): GTSNPN, SVGIG (reference sequence). Trimming took off 1 base at V and 3 bases at J, with 10 bases between the two ends. The CDR3 DNA sequence: TGTGCCTGGAGTGCCTCTGACAATGGAAACACCATATATTTT. It specifies CAWSASDNGNTIYF.

This clonotype was recorded a few times. V and J are TRBV5-6 and TRBJ2-3; a possible D gene is TRBD1 (6 bases). V lost 0 bases and J 3 bases, leaving 11 bases between the germline ends. The V gene's germline CDR1 is SGHDT and CDR2 YYEEEE. This CDR3 is built from 15 residues. The CDR3 DNA reads as TGTGCCAGCAGCTTGGGGTGGGGGCAAACAGATACGCAGTATTTT. Encoded protein: CASSLGWGQTDTQYF.

A few counts support this clonotype. The V and J genes are TRBV7-9 and TRBJ2-5; no definite D call. The CDR3 sequence is 15 residues long. Germline V CDR1 and CDR2: SEHNR, FQNEAQ (reference sequence). Trimming shortened V by 5 bases and J by 2 bases, and 15 bases separated the two germline ends. The CDR3 coding sequence is TGTGCCAGCAGCGGCGGCCCCGGCAGACAAGAGACCCAGTACTTC. Amino acid sequence: CASSGGPGRQETQYF.

The chain joins TRBV18 to TRBJ2-1; D is possibly TRBD1 (6 bases). CDR3 length: 14 amino acids. The germline V gene encodes CDR1 KGHSH and CDR2 LQKENI. Trimming removed 3 bases from V and 8 bases from J, with 14 bases in between. The CDR3 coding sequence is TGTGCCAGCTCACCGCGACAGGAATTGGATGAGCAGTTCTTC. Translating gives CASSPRQELDEQFF.

Many counts were recorded for this clonotype. The J gene is TRBJ2-3, the V gene TRBV9; D may be TRBD2 (7 bases). The V gene's germline CDR1 is SGDLS and CDR2 YYNGEE. The V end was cut by 3 bases, the J end by 4 bases, with 15 bases between. The CDR3 covers 15 residues. CDR3 nucleotide sequence: TGTGCCAGCAGCGCCGGGGGGCTAGGAGCAGATACGCAGTATTTT. The encoded protein is CASSAGGLGADTQYF.

This clonotype was picked up a small number of times. The chain employs TRBV12-3 or TRBV12-4 and TRBJ1-6, with 9 nucleotides matching TRBD1. This CDR3 has 14 amino acids. J lost 10 bases, V lost 6 bases, and 7 bases had no gene match. This chain's CDR3 is CASSLGQGGSPLHF. The CDR3 bases are TGTGCCAGCAGCCTGGGACAGGGAGGCTCACCCCTCCACTTT.

This chain uses TRBV19 with TRBJ2-2, with D unresolved. The CDR3 runs 12 residues. V lost 2 bases and J 6 bases, leaving 4 bases between the germline ends. The germline V gene encodes CDR1 LNHDA and CDR2 SQIVND (reference sequence). The CDR3 reads CASSIQAGELFF. The CDR3 nucleotides are TGTGCCAGTAGTATACAGGCCGGGGAGCTGTTTTTT.

This clonotype appeared many times. The chain combines TRBV9 with TRBJ2-2; D is unresolved. CDR1 and CDR2 from the germline V gene are SGDLS and YYNGEE. V lost 6 bases, J lost 4 bases, and 16 bases lay in between. This CDR3 region has 15 residues. This CDR3 reads CASTPGPEATGELFF. DNA of the CDR3: TGTGCCAGCACCCCTGGACCCGAAGCCACCGGGGAGCTGTTTTTT.